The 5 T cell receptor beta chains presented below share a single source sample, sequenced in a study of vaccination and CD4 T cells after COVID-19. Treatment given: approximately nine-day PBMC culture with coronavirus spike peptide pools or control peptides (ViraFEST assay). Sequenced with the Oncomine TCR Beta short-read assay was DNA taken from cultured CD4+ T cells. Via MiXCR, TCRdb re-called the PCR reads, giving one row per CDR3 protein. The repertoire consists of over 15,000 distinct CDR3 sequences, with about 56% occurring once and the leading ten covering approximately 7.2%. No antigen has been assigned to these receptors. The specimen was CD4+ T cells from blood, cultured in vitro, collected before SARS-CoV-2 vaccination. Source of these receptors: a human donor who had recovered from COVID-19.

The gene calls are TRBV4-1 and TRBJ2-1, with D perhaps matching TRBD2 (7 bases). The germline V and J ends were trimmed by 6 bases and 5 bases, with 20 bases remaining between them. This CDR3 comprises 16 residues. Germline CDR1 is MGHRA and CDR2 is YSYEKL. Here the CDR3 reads CASRRTAGPGHNEQFF. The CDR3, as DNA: TGCGCCAGCAGACGGACAGCGGGGCCAGGTCACAATGAGCAGTTCTTC.

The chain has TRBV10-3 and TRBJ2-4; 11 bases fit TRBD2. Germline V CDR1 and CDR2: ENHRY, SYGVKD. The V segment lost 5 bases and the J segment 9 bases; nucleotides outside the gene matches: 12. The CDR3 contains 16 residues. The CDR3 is CAISSPPTSGRTIQYF. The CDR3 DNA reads TGTGCCATCAGTTCCCCCCCTACTAGCGGGAGAACCATTCAGTACTTC.

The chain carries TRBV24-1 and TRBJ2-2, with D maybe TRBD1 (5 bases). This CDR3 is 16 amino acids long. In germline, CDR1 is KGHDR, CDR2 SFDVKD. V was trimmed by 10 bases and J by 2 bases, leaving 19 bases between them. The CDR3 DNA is TGTGCCACGAGATGTCAAGGGGTCCCCAACACCGGGGAGCTGTTTTTT. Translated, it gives CATRCQGVPNTGELFF.

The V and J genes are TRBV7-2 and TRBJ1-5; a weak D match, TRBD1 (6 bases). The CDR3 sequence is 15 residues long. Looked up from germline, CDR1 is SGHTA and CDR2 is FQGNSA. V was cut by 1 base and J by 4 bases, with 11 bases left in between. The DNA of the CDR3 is TGTGCCAGCAGCTTAGAGGCAGGGGCGAATCAGCCCCAGCATTTT. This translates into CASSLEAGANQPQHF.

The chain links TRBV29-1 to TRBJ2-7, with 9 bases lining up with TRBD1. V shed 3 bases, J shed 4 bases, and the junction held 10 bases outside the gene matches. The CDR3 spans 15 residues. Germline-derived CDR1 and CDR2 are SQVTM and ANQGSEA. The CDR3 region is CSVEVTGTGNYEQYF. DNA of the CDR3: TGCAGCGTTGAGGTCACCGGGACAGGGAATTACGAGCAGTACTTC.